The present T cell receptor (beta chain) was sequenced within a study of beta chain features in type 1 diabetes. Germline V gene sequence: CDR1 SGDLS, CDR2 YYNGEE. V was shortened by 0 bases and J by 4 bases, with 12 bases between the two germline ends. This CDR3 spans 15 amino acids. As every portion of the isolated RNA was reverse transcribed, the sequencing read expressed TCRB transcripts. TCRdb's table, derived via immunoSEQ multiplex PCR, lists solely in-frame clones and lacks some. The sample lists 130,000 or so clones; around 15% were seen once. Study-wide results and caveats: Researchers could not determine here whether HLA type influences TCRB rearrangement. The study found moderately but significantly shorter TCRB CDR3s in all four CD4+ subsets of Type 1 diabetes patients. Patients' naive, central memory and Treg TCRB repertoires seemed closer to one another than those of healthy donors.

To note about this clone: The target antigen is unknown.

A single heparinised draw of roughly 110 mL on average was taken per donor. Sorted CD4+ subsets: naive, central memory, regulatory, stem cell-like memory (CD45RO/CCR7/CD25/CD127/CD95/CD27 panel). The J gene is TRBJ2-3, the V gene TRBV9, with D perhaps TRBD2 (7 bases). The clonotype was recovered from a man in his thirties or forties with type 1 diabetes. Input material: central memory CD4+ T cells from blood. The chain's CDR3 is CASSVVAGASDTQYF. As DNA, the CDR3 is TGTGCCAGCAGCGTAGTCGCGGGGGCCTCAGATACGCAGTATTTT.